The 5 T cell receptor beta chains below all came from one sample that was sequenced in a study of OX40 agonist ivuxolimab in advanced cancers. Assay: immunoSEQ multiplex PCR; the TCRdb copy retains only in-frame clones and omits some. The profile covers 75,000 to 95,000 clones, with about 85% appearing a single time and roughly 3.1% taken by the ten largest. Sample: CD4+ or CD8+ T cells sorted from blood, taken in a trial of the OX40 agonist ivuxolimab. These receptors originate from an adult with an advanced solid tumor such as melanoma, head and neck, liver or kidney cancer.

The CDR3 is CASSYFTGAGEQYF. The CDR3, as DNA: TGTGCCAGCAGTTACTTTACAGGGGCAGGAGAGCAGTACTTC. The chain carries TRBV6-5 and TRBJ2-7; 7 bases agree with TRBD1. The germline V gene has CDR1 MNHEY and CDR2 SVGAGI. This CDR3 has 14 amino acids. V shed 1 base, J shed 7 bases, and the junction held 7 bases outside the gene matches.

CDR3: CAISESRIELFF. DNA for the CDR3: TGTGCCATCAGTGAGTCCCGTATTGAGCTGTTTTTT. This sequence joins TRBV10-3 and TRBJ2-2; D unclear. The CDR3 extends over 12 amino acids. Per germline, CDR1 ENHRY and CDR2 SYGVKD. The germline V and J ends were trimmed by 0 bases and 11 bases, with 7 bases remaining between them.

This chain links TRBV9 with TRBJ1-3; 7 bases fit TRBD1. Trimming at V came to 0 bases and at J to 4 bases, leaving 4 bases not matched to a gene. The germline V gene has CDR1 SGDLS and CDR2 YYNGEE. There are 15 residues in the CDR3. The CDR3: CASSVEQGRGNTIYF. CDR3 sequence (DNA): TGTGCCAGCAGCGTAGAACAGGGGAGAGGAAACACCATATATTTT.

The gene calls are TRBV19 and TRBJ1-2, with D perhaps matching TRBD1 (5 bases). Germline CDR1 LNHDA, CDR2 SQIVND (reference sequence). CDR3 length equals 15 residues. With 2 bases removed from V and 2 bases from J, the gap between germline ends came to 12 bases. The CDR3, as DNA: TGTGCCAGTAGTATAACCGGCCAGGGAAACTATGGCTACACCTTC. It is translated as CASSITGQGNYGYTF.

This clone was seen more than once but under ten times. Other DNA sequences from this sample encode an identical CDR3 as well. V usage is TRBV11-2 and J usage is TRBJ2-7; 7 bases line up with TRBD2. In germline, CDR1 is SGHAT, CDR2 FQNNGV. Trimming removed 4 bases from V and 6 bases from J; junction bases left unmatched: 3. The CDR3 runs to 12 residues. Here the CDR3 DNA reads TGTGCCAGCAGCTGGGGGGGGAGCGAGCAGTACTTC. Translation gives CASSWGGSEQYF. The full variable domain, rest sourced from reference TRBV11-2 and TRBJ2-7, is EAGVAQSPRYKIIEKRQSVAFWCNPISGHATLYWYQQILGQGPKLLIQFQNNGVVDDSQLPKDRFSAERLKGVDSTLKIQPAKLEDSAVYLCASSWGGSEQYFGPGTRLTVT.